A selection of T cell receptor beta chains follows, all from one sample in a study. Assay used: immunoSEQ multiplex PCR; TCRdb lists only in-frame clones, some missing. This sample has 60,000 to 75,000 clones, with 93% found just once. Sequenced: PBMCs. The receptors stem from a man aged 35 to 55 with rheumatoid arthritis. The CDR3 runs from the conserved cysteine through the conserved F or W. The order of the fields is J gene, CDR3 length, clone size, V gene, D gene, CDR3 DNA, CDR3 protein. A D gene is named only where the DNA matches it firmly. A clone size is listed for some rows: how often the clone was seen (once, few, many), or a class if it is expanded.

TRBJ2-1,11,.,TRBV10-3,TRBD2,TGTGCCACCCGTAGCGGGAGTGAGCAGTTCTTC,CATRSGSEQFF
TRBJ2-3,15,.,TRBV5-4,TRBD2,TGTGCCAGCAGACGGGGGACTAGAGAAGGTGATACGCAGTATTTT,CASRRGTREGDTQYF
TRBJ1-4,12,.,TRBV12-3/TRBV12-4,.,TGTGCCAGCAGTCAAGCAAGGACAGCGCTGTTTTTT,CASSQARTALFF
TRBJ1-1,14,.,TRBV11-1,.,TGTGCCAGCAGTCGACAGGCTGCGAACACTGAAGCTTTCTTT,CASSRQAANTEAFF
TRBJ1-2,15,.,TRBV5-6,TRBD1,TGTGCCAGCAGCCCAGGCCGGACAGGAGCTTATGGCTACACCTTC,CASSPGRTGAYGYTF
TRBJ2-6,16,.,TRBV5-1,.,TGCGCCAGCAGCTTGAACAGGTGGGCCGGGGCCAACGTCCTGACTTTC,CASSLNRWAGANVLTF
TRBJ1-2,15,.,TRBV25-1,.,TGTGCCAGCAGTGAATATCAAACAGGGAACTATGGCTACACCTTC,CASSEYQTGNYGYTF
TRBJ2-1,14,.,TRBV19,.,TGTGCCAGCCTACCCGAACCGGGTTTCCGTGAGCAGTTCTTC,CASLPEPGFREQFF
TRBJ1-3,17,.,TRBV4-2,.,TGTGCCAGCAGCCAAGAAGGAGGTCTCAGCTCTGGAAACACCATATATTTT,CASSQEGGLSSGNTIYF
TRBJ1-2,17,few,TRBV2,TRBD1,TGTGCCAGCAGTGAAGCACAGGGGGTTCTTACTAACTATGGCTACACCTTC,CASSEAQGVLTNYGYTF
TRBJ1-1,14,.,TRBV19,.,TGTGCCAGTAGTCTGGGGTTGGGGAACACTGAAGCTTTCTTT,CASSLGLGNTEAFF
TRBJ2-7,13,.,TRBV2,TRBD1,TGTGCCAGTCGGACAGGGAATGGCTACGAGCAGTACTTC,CASRTGNGYEQYF
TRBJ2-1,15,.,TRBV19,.,TGTGCCAGTACCCCGAGGGCGCTAACCTACAATGAGCAGTTCTTC,CASTPRALTYNEQFF
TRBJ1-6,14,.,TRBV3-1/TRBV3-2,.,TGTGCCAGCAGCCAAGGCACAGGGTTTACACCCCTCCACTTT,CASSQGTGFTPLHF
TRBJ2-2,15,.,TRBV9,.,TGTGCCAGCAGCGTTGAGGGGCCGAACACCGGGGAGCTGTTTTTT,CASSVEGPNTGELFF
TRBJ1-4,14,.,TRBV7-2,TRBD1,TGTGCCAGCAGCCGGGACAGGGGTAATGAAAAACTGTTTTTT,CASSRDRGNEKLFF
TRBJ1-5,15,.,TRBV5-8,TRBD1,TGTGCCAGCAGTCGAAGACAGGGTGGAAATCAGCCCCAGCATTTT,CASSRRQGGNQPQHF
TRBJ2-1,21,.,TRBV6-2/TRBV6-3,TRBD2,TGTGCCAGCAGTTACTCCGGGCCGGGACTAGCGGGGGGGTATTCCTACAATGAGCAGTTCTTC,CASSYSGPGLAGGYSYNEQFF
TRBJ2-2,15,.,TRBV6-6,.,TGTGCCAGCAGACTCCAGGGTAGAGACACCGGGGAGCTGTTTTTT,CASRLQGRDTGELFF
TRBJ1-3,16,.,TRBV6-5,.,TGTGCCAGCAGTTACTCCGACGGGGCGCCTGGAAACACCATATATTTT,CASSYSDGAPGNTIYF
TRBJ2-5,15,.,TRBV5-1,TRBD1,TGCGCCAGCAGCTTAACCTCGGGACAGGGGGAGACCCAGTACTTC,CASSLTSGQGETQYF